This T cell receptor (beta chain) was captured in a study of response to subunit inactivated influenza vaccine. Study-level points and caveats: Authors suggested that a seasonal influenza vaccination recruits few new T cells each time.

Germline V CDR1 and CDR2: SGHAT, FQNNGV. The CDR3 is 17 residues long. Trimming stripped 5 bases from V and 0 bases from J, with 16 bases between. Details on this clonotype: Its antigen is currently unknown.

TCRdb itself ran the RT-PCR reads through MiXCR, one entry per CDR3 protein. This table has hundreds of thousands of distinct CDR3 sequences, roughly 10% appearing once. This TCR came from a man aged 50 or older who received an inactivated influenza vaccine. The chain links TRBV11-2 to TRBJ2-2; D is unclear. The material was PBMCs from blood, obtained on the day of vaccination. The CDR3 coding sequence is TGTGCCAGCAGCCCCTTGGGGTTAGCCACGAACACCGGGGAGCTGTTTTTT. Translated: CASSPLGLATNTGELFF.